This T cell receptor (beta chain) was captured by sequencing in a study of tumor-infiltrating lymphocytes in primary liver carcinoma. Study-wide background: Primary liver carcinomas in the patients were surgically resected. All lesions had stage T1-T3 N0M0 and about 4 to 11 cm widths.

Alongside blood RNA obtained from unsorted whole blood, germline DNA was also extracted. Preoperatively, 4 to 5 milliliters of peripheral blood were collected. This clonotype was recorded only once. The junction departs from germline at one end; a sequencing error may be responsible. The input was around 0.5 ug total RNA; TCR beta cDNA was made from it with a constant-region primer. It was through three nested multiplex PCR rounds of slightly modified ARM-PCR that TCR beta libraries arose. The first two PCR rounds used TRBV1-TRBV30 primers with a Cbeta primer, around 10 cycles each. Each CDR3 protein gets one entry after TCRdb re-called the multiplex PCR reads with MiXCR. The data hold over 250,000 distinct CDR3 sequences, with around 50% observed a single time. The CDR3 is 14 amino acids. From germline, CDR1 is SNHLY and CDR2 FYNNEI.

The sequence derives from a woman aged 25 to 39 with primary liver carcinoma and hepatitis B virus infection. Sequencing input: peripheral blood. V usage is TRBV2 and J usage is TRBJ2-3, with D uncertain. CDR3 bases: TGTGCCAGGAGTGAATTAGGTGGTCGGGATACGCAGTATTTT. It yields the protein CARSELGGRDTQYF.